What follows are 20 T cell receptor beta chains derived from one specimen sequenced in a study of blood T cell repertoires in COVID-19. Clones were read by immunoSEQ multiplex PCR, and TCRdb kept only the in-frame ones, dropping some. The sample holds some 150,000 clones, approximately 89% seen once. The source material was peripheral blood. These receptors were taken from a human donor in a cohort sampled during active COVID-19.

J is TRBJ2-5 and V is TRBV2; 8 positions match TRBD2. The CDR3 is made up of 13 amino acids. With 7 bases clipped from V and 1 base from J, the junction kept 2 bases outside the gene matches. Germline-derived CDR1 and CDR2 are SNHLY and FYNNEI. The chain's CDR3 is CASTRGGQETQYF. Written as DNA, the CDR3 is TGTGCCAGCACCCGGGGGGGCCAAGAGACCCAGTACTTC.

The chain combines TRBV9 with TRBJ2-1; weak D call: TRBD1 (6 bases). V lost 0 bases and J lost 3, with 10 bases in between. The CDR3 spans 15 residues. Germline CDR1 reads SGDLS; CDR2 reads YYNGEE. CDR3 in DNA: TGTGCCAGCAGCGTAGCAGGGGTCGACTACAATGAGCAGTTCTTC. It yields the protein CASSVAGVDYNEQFF.

The CDR3 nucleotides read TGCAGCGTTGAAGATCTAGGGGCAGAATGGTACTTC. Amino acids: CSVEDLGAEWYF. This chain connects TRBV29-1 to TRBJ2-7; D is perhaps TRBD1 (5 bases). Germline assignment: CDR1 SQVTM and CDR2 ANQGSEA. CDR3 length: 12 residues. The V end was cut by 0 bases, the J end by 12 bases, with 15 bases between.

This chain connects TRBV2 to TRBJ1-5; D remains ambiguous. In germline, CDR1 is SNHLY, CDR2 FYNNEI. CDR3 size: 13 residues. V lost 3 bases, J lost 5 bases, and 8 bases lay in between. CDR3 DNA sequence: TGTGCCAGCAGTGATTACGGTGATCAGCCCCAGCATTTT. This translates into CASSDYGDQPQHF.

Only one count was recorded for this clone. This chain uses TRBV7-2 with TRBJ1-2; 9 nucleotides align to TRBD1. CDR1 SGHTA and CDR2 FQGNSA come from the germline V gene. V lost 1 base to trimming and J lost 4 bases; unmatched junction nucleotides: 4. CDR3 length: 15 residues. The CDR3 bases are TGTGCCAGCAGCTTAGGAGGACAGGGGATCTATGGCTACACCTTC. Translation gives CASSLGGQGIYGYTF.

J is TRBJ1-1 and V is TRBV19, with D possibly TRBD1 on 6 matching bases. The CDR3 loop spans 15 amino acids. V gave up 3 bases and J gave up 0 bases, with 11 bases separating them. Germline CDR1 and CDR2: LNHDA and SQIVND (reference sequence). This CDR3 is CASSILGTMNTEAFF. CDR3 nucleotide sequence: TGTGCCAGTAGTATTCTTGGGACAATGAACACTGAAGCTTTCTTT.

CDR3 region: CASGLTGHQETQYF. CDR3 nucleotides: TGTGCTAGTGGCTTGACAGGGCATCAAGAGACCCAGTACTTC. The chain recombines TRBV12-5 with TRBJ2-5; 7 bases agree with TRBD1. Germline loops: CDR1 LGHNT, CDR2 FRNRAP. With 6 bases clipped from V and 2 bases from J, the junction kept 6 bases outside the gene matches. The CDR3 totals 14 residues.

The chain recombines TRBV18 with TRBJ1-1, with D perhaps TRBD1 (6 bases). This CDR3 spans 14 amino acids. CDR1 and CDR2 from the germline V gene are KGHSH and LQKENI. With 2 bases removed from V and 9 bases from J, the gap between germline ends came to 16 bases. The CDR3 loop reads CASSPGQGLTKAFF. The CDR3 DNA is TGTGCCAGCTCACCAGGGCAGGGGCTCACCAAAGCTTTCTTT.

The CDR3 protein is CASSVDRRANYGYTF. In nucleotides, the CDR3 is TGTGCCAGCAGCGTAGACAGGAGAGCTAACTATGGCTACACCTTC. This rearrangement joins TRBV5-6 to TRBJ1-2; maybe TRBD1 (6 bases). Trimming took 4 bases from V and 0 from J, leaving 13 bases between them. The germline gives CDR1 SGHDT, CDR2 YYEEEE. The CDR3 has 15 residues.

The V and J genes are TRBV6-1 and TRBJ2-7; tentatively, D is TRBD1 (5 bases). The CDR3 sequence is 14 residues long. V lost 2 bases, J lost 0 bases, and 8 bases lay in between. CDR1 is MNHNS and CDR2 is SASEGT in the germline V gene. CDR3 nucleotides: TGTGCCAGCAGTGAACAGGGCCTCTCCTACGAGCAGTACTTC. Amino acid sequence: CASSEQGLSYEQYF.

Remarks on this clone: The sample holds other DNA sequences that translate to the same CDR3. This chain uses TRBV19 with TRBJ2-5; 9 bases are a match to TRBD1. The CDR3 contains 13 residues. Looked up from germline, CDR1 is LNHDA and CDR2 is SQIVND (reference sequence). V gave up 4 bases and J gave up 3 bases; unmatched junction bases: 0. The DNA for the CDR3 is TGTGCCAGTAGTAGGGACAGGGAAGAGACCCAGTACTTC. Its protein product is CASSRDREETQYF.

The rearrangement joins TRBV5-1 to TRBJ1-6; 7 bases align to TRBD1. This CDR3 has 15 amino acids. CDR1 SGHRS and CDR2 YFSETQ come from the germline V gene. With 4 bases clipped from V and 5 bases from J, the junction kept 6 bases outside the gene matches. CDR3 amino acids: CASSTNRGNNSPLHF. In DNA form, the CDR3 reads TGCGCCAGCAGCACAAACAGGGGTAATAATTCACCCCTCCACTTT.

This rearrangement joins TRBV7-2 to TRBJ1-1, with D unresolved. V dropped 3 bases and J dropped 0 bases, with 8 bases sitting between them. The CDR3 has 14 amino acids. The germline V gene encodes CDR1 SGHTA and CDR2 FQGNSA. CDR3 sequence: CASSLWQMNTEAFF. CDR3 DNA: TGTGCCAGCAGCTTGTGGCAGATGAACACTGAAGCTTTCTTT.

A single count supports this clone. The chain employs TRBV5-1 and TRBJ2-6; 9 nucleotides agree with TRBD2. The J segment lost 0 bases and the V segment lost 4 bases, leaving 5 bases of the junction unmatched. Per germline, CDR1 SGHRS and CDR2 YFSETQ. CDR3 size: 17 residues. CDR3 protein: CASSPTAGGSGANVLTF. The CDR3 nucleotides are TGCGCCAGCAGCCCCACAGCGGGAGGCTCTGGGGCCAACGTCCTGACTTTC.

V and J are TRBV7-8 and TRBJ1-2, with 7 bases fitting TRBD1. CDR1 and CDR2 from the germline V gene are SGHVS and FQNEAQ. The CDR3 sequence is 16 residues long. The trim removed 1 base at V and 2 bases at J, leaving 7 bases unmatched. The CDR3 is CASSLVAGQTNYGYTF. CDR3 coding DNA: TGTGCCAGCAGCTTAGTTGCGGGACAGACCAACTATGGCTACACCTTC.

The chain links TRBV7-2 to TRBJ2-5; a weak D match, TRBD2 (5 bases). CDR1 is SGHTA, CDR2 FQGNSA, per germline. The V end was cut by 3 bases, the J end by 5 bases, with 10 bases between. This CDR3 region has 13 residues. This CDR3 is CASSLDFGETQYF. The CDR3 region has the DNA TGTGCCAGCAGCTTGGACTTTGGGGAGACCCAGTACTTC.

V is TRBV7-2 and J is TRBJ2-7, with 8 bases that match TRBD2. With V trimmed by 5 bases and J by 3 bases, 3 bases remained unmatched. Germline loops: CDR1 SGHTA, CDR2 FQGNSA. The CDR3 runs to 13 residues. For the CDR3, the DNA is TGTGCCAGCAGCCCCGGGACTAGCTACGAGCAGTACTTC. Protein: CASSPGTSYEQYF.

CDR3 sequence (DNA): TGCGCCAGCAGCCAAGATAGGGGGGGTAGCAATCAGCCCCAGCATTTT. Its protein product is CASSQDRGGSNQPQHF. V and J are TRBV4-3 and TRBJ1-5, with a tentative D call TRBD1 (6 bases). V was trimmed by 0 bases and J by 0 bases, leaving 9 bases between them. The CDR3 covers 16 residues. CDR1 is LGHNA, CDR2 YSLEER, per germline.

The gene calls are TRBV4-2 and TRBJ2-1, with 14 bases aligning to TRBD2. Trimming cost V 2 bases and J 13 bases; bases outside gene matches: 7. Germline assignment: CDR1 LGHNA and CDR2 YNFKEQ. The CDR3 has 15 residues. DNA of the CDR3: TGTGCCAGCAGCCAACCTATGACTAGCGGGGGGGCCCAGTTCTTC. Its translation: CASSQPMTSGGAQFF.

This clone showed up just once. This rearrangement joins TRBV30 to TRBJ2-2; 10 bases line up with TRBD1. V was clipped by 2 bases and J by 3 bases; unmatched bases: 6. The length of the CDR3 is 16 residues. Germline V gene lookup returns CDR1 GTSNPN and CDR2 SVGIG (reference sequence). CDR3 DNA: TGTGCCTGGAGTTCAGACAGGGGGCCCGACACCGGGGAGCTGTTTTTT. Protein: CAWSSDRGPDTGELFF. The whole variable domain, filled in from reference TRBV30 and TRBJ2-2, reads SQTIHQWPATLVQPVGSPLSLECTVEGTSNPNLYWYRQAAGRGLQLLFYSVGIGQISSEVPQNLSASRPQDRQFILSSKKLLLSDSGFYLCAWSSDRGPDTGELFFGEGSRLTVL.